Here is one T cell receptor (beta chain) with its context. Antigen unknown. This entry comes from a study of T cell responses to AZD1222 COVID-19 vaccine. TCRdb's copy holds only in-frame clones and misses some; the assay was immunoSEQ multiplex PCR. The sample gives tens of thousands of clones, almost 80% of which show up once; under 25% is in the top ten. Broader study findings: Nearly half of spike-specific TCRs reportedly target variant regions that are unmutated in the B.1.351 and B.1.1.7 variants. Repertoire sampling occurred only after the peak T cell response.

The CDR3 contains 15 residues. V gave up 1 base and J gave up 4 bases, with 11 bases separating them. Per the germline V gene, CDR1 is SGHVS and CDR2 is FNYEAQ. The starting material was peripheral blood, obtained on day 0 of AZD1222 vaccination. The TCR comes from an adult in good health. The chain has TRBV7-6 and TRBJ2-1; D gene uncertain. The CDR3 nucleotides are TGTGCCAGCAGCTTAGGACCATCCATATACAATGAGCAGTTCTTC. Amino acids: CASSLGPSIYNEQFF.